This T cell receptor (beta chain) originates from a study of early T cells in non-severe SARS-CoV-2 infection. The TCR library protocol was used to attach unique molecular identifiers. These identifiers were attached to individual cDNA molecules. MiXCR was run by TCRdb on the 5' RACE reads, yielding one entry per CDR3 protein. The sample records 25,000 to 40,000 distinct CDR3 sequences, 5.4% being singletons. Material for sequencing was whole blood. The clonotype comes from an adult who was a healthcare worker with PCR-confirmed SARS-CoV-2 infection or an uninfected control (not recorded which).

CDR3 residues: CSATDPGTSYGYTF. In DNA, the CDR3 is TGCAGTGCTACAGACCCCGGGACAAGCTATGGCTACACCTTC. This chain uses TRBV20-1 with TRBJ1-2, with D maybe TRBD1 (6 bases). V dropped 4 bases and J dropped 4 bases, with 16 bases sitting between them. Germline CDR1 reads DFQATT; CDR2 reads SNEGSKA (reference sequence). The CDR3 is 14 residues long.